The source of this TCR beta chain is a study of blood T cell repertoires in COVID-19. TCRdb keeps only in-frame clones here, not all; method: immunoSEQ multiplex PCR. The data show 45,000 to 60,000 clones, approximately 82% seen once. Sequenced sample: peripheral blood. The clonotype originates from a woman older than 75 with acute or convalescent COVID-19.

The CDR3 spells CASSLVSGRLNEQFF. CDR3 nucleotide sequence: TGTGCCAGCAGCTTGGTTAGCGGGAGGTTGAATGAGCAGTTCTTC. The chain carries TRBV5-8 and TRBJ2-1; 10 bases agree with TRBD2. Germline CDR1 SGHTS, CDR2 YDEGEE. This CDR3 comprises 15 residues. Unmatched junction bases numbered 4, after V lost 0 bases and J lost 7 bases.